The T cell receptor beta chain under discussion was sequenced for a study of brain metastases from non-small cell lung cancer. Profiled with immunoSEQ multiplex PCR; TCRdb holds only in-frame clones, not every one. The sample consists of around 2,000 clones, roughly 85% of them appearing once. Trimming cost V 0 bases and J 7 bases; bases outside gene matches: 7. Germline V gene data show CDR1 as LGHNA and CDR2 as YNFKEQ. This CDR3 spans 16 amino acids. The rearrangement uses TRBV4-2 and TRBJ2-1; 9 nucleotides match TRBD2. This clonotype originated in a donor at least 40 years old with non-small cell lung cancer. The sample consisted of tumor-adjacent normal tissue. The DNA for the CDR3 is TGTGCCAGCAGCCAAGATGGCAGCGGGGGGCCAAATGAGCAGTTCTTC. Amino acids: CASSQDGSGGPNEQFF.